This T cell receptor (beta chain) came from a study of blood T cell repertoires in COVID-19 (dated by TCRdb to 2020 to 2021). Background for the entire study: The collaborator samples originated in the United States, Italy and Spain and spanned the acute and convalescent phases of COVID-19. Subjects who had been exposed to COVID-19, were actively infected with it, or had recovered from it provided the deeply sampled blood TCRbeta repertoires that made up the dataset. The sample metadata nearly always contained a de-identified subject ID, COVID-19 status, age in years and sex. The samples were drawn from the first 160 participants of the ongoing ImmuneRACE study and from over 950 subjects provided by 6 global collaborators. Where available, HLA class I and class II types were obtained from metadata supplied by the sample provider rather than from assay-based typing. The material from the prospective study consisted of cDNA or gDNA derived from T cells, B-cell-depleted T cells, or PBMCs. The repertoires were released in a freely available public database intended as a resource for research on the immune response to SARS-CoV-2.

Paper-wide results and their limitations: The quantity of clinical and demographic metadata differed by source and by participant and was supplied without curation.

Participants in the prospective study were aged roughly 18 to 100 years, lived in about two dozen United States geographic areas, and enrolled through a virtual design. In the prospective study, cohorts were assigned on the basis of participant-reported clinical history obtained from a screening survey and a study questionnaire. Recovered participants in ImmuneRACE Cohort 3 were defined as having two consecutive negative NP/OP PCR tests, clearance from a healthcare professional, or resolution of symptoms. In the prospective study, mobile phlebotomists collected whole blood, serum and a nasopharyngeal or oropharyngeal swab from each participant. Participants in the prospective study had the option to provide additional blood draws and questionnaires over a roughly two-month period. Before DNA extraction, blood samples from the prospective study were shipped at room temperature or frozen. TCRbeta CDR3 regions were amplified from genomic DNA using the immunoSEQ Assay, a bias-controlled multiplex PCR. The paper's data handling went like this. Within the assay, amplification of reference gene primers was used to estimate how many nucleated cells each sample contained. To quantify the absolute abundance of each unique TCRbeta CDR3 rearrangement, sequence reads were collapsed and filtered. For each sample, productive Simpson clonality was calculated as the square root of Simpson's diversity index across productive rearrangements. TCRdb took over this immuneACCESS table, retaining in-frame rearrangements with V and J assigned. Such tables are incomplete; in checked studies, under half of the missing clones stem from an unresolved V gene, and the remainder is unexplained. V, J and clone size were drawn from that table, and D and trimming were deduced from the DNA. The sample table shows more than 250,000 clones, and 75% to 90% are seen once. In total, the top ten clones hold over 2% of the sample.

In the case of this clone: What this receptor recognizes is not known. Base qualities are not at hand, and no much larger clone is one base apart.

The germline V gene provides CDR1 SGHTA and CDR2 FQGNSA. V and J are trimmed by 3 bases and 4 bases, and the gene matches miss 2 bases of the junction. The CDR3, from cysteine to phenylalanine, totals 15 residues. This entry keeps only the CDR3 DNA: 45 bases, framed from base 1. The specimen sequenced was PBMCs or T cells enriched from blood (not recorded which). The sequence was collected from a man aged 25-45 years who had recovered from COVID-19. The chain is made from TRBV7-2 and TRBJ2-2; 10 bases in the junction line up with TRBD1. The nucleotide sequence is TGTGCCAGCAGCTTTAGGACAGGGGGCACCGGGGAGCTGTTTTTT. It translates to CASSFRTGGTGELFF.